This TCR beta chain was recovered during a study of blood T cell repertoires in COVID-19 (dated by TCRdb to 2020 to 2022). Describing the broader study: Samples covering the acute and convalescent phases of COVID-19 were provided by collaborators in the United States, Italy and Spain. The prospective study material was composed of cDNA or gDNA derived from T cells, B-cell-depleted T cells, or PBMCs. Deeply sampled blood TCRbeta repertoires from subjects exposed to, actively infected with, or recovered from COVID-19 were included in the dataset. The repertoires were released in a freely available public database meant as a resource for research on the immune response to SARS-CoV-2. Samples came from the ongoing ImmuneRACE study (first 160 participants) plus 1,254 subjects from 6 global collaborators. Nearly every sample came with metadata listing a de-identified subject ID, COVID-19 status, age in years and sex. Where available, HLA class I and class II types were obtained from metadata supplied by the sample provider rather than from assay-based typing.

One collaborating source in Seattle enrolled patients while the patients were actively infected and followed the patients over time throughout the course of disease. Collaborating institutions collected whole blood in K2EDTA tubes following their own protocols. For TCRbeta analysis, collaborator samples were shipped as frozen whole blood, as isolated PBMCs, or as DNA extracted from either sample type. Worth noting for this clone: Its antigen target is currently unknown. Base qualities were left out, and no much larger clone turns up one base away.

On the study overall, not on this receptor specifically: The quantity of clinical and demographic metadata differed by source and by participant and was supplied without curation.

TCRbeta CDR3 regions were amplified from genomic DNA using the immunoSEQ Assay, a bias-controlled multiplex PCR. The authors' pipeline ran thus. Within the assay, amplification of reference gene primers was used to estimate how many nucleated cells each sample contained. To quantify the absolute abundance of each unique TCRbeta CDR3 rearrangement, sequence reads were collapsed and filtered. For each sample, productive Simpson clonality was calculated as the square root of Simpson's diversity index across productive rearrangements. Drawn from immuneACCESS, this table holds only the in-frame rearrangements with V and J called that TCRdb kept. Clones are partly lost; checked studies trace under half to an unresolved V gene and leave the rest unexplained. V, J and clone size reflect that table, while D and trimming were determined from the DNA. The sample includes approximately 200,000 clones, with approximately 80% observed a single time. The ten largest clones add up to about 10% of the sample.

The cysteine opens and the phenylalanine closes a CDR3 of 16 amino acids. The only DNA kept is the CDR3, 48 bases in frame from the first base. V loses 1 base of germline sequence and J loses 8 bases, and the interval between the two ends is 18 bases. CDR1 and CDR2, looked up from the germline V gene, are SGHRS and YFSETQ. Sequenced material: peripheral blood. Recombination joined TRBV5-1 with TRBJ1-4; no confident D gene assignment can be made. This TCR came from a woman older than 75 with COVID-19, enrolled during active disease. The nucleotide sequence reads TGCGCCAGCAGCTTGTTTTCGGGTTCCGGAGGAGAAAAACTGTTTTTT. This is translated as CASSLFSGSGGEKLFF.